The clone carrying this T cell receptor (beta chain) has a count of ten or more. The record originates from a study of CDR3 diversity in severe acne. A single record per CDR3 protein comes from TCRdb applying MiXCR to the PCR reads. The data hold fewer than 100,000 distinct CDR3 sequences, with about 54% observed a single time. Germline assignment: CDR1 DFQATT and CDR2 SNEGSKA (reference sequence). The CDR3 spans 15 residues. V dropped 0 bases and J dropped 6 bases, with 16 bases sitting between them. The origin of this receptor is a male donor in good health, without acne. The material sequenced was blood. The chain carries TRBV20-1 and TRBJ2-3, with a tentative D call TRBD2 (6 bases). The DNA for the CDR3 is TGCAGTGCTAGAGATCATGGGGCGGGATCCGATACGCAGTATTTT. As protein: CSARDHGAGSDTQYF.